This T cell receptor (beta chain) was obtained from a study of radiation and T cells in renal cell carcinoma. Study-level background: Nephrectomy followed 15 Gy stereotactic body radiation by 4 weeks. General study findings and limits: From baseline, blood top tumor clonotypes peaked at 2 weeks post-radiation.

With respect to this clone: The target antigen is unknown.

The assay was immunoSEQ multiplex PCR, and TCRdb's table has in-frame clones only and misses some. The sample has 150,000 or so clones; about 85% are singletons. The CDR3 extends over 15 amino acids. Trimming took 4 bases from V and 5 from J; bases not matched to a gene: 7. CDR1 is SGHTS, CDR2 YDEGEE, per germline. Time point noted: baseline pretreatment blood. Treatment specified: 15 Gy SBRT to primary tumor, nephrectomy 4 weeks later. Serial blood draws occurred at baseline and 2 and 4 weeks post-SBRT. The patient's renal cell carcinoma had clear cell pathology. The clonotype comes from a woman in her seventies with renal cell carcinoma. This specimen consisted of blood, obtained from a patient whose treatment included radiotherapy and nephrectomy. This rearrangement joins TRBV5-8 to TRBJ2-1; 9 bases map to TRBD1. The CDR3 DNA sequence: TGTGCCAGCAGCCCCGGGACAGGGCAACACAATGAGCAGTTCTTC. This encodes CASSPGTGQHNEQFF.